These 26 T cell receptor beta chains share one sample of origin, sequenced in a study of shared clonotypes between healthy human individuals. The repertoire was sequenced with immunoSEQ multiplex PCR; TCRdb's copy has only in-frame clones and lacks some. Of more than 2 million clones listed, around 95% were seen once; the top ten hold more than 0.1%. The sample comprised naive CD4+ T cells sorted from blood. Noted subset: CD45RA+ positively selected. The receptors come from a man younger than 30 in good health.

Here the CDR3 reads CASSHVRGPTGLLGGYTF. The DNA for the CDR3 is TGTGCCAGCAGCCACGTCCGGGGGCCGACAGGGCTGTTGGGAGGCTACACCTTC. The chain has TRBV2 and TRBJ1-2, with 7 bases lining up with TRBD1. The CDR3 sequence is 18 residues long. With V trimmed by 6 bases and J by 8 bases, 24 bases remained unmatched. Germline V gene data show CDR1 as SNHLY and CDR2 as FYNNEI.

The genes are TRBV7-2 and TRBJ1-4; D may be TRBD1 (5 bases). Trimming took 6 bases from V and 4 from J, leaving 12 bases between them. This CDR3 region has 14 residues. Germline assignment: CDR1 SGHTA and CDR2 FQGNSA. CDR3: CASRLTALNEKLFF. For the CDR3, the DNA is TGTGCCAGCAGGCTGACAGCCCTTAATGAAAAACTGTTTTTT.

This clone was seen only once. The chain uses TRBV7-9 and TRBJ2-7; D call uncertain. The V gene's germline CDR1 is SEHNR and CDR2 FQNEAQ (reference sequence). The CDR3 length is 14 residues. Trimming shortened V by 5 bases and J by 4 bases, and 15 bases separated the two germline ends. For the CDR3, the DNA is TGTGCCAGCAGCCACGGCGGCTCCCGATACGAGCAGTACTTC. It translates to CASSHGGSRYEQYF.

Remarks on this clone: Other DNA sequences in the sample encode the same CDR3. The chain links TRBV5-1 to TRBJ1-5, with D possibly TRBD1 on 6 matching bases. V was trimmed by 0 bases and J by 0 bases, leaving 7 bases between them. Germline CDR1 is SGHRS and CDR2 is YFSETQ. The CDR3 covers 15 residues. The CDR3 DNA is TGCGCCAGCAGCTTGGGACAGGCTAGCAATCAGCCCCAGCATTTT. Its protein product is CASSLGQASNQPQHF. Full variable domain (outside the CDR3, taken from reference TRBV5-1 and TRBJ1-5): KAGVTQTPRYLIKTRGQQVTLSCSPISGHRSVSWYQQTPGQGLQFLFEYFSETQRNKGNFPGRFSGRQFSNSRSEMNVSTLELGDSALYLCASSLGQASNQPQHFGDGTRLSIL.

The J gene is TRBJ1-1, the V gene TRBV30; no firm D call. Trimming shortened V by 1 base and J by 1 base, and 7 bases separated the two germline ends. The germline V gene encodes CDR1 GTSNPN and CDR2 SVGIG (reference sequence). The CDR3 is 13 amino acids. Here the CDR3 reads CAWSDGKNTEAFF. In nucleotides, the CDR3 is TGTGCCTGGAGTGACGGAAAGAACACTGAAGCTTTCTTT.

This chain uses TRBV27 with TRBJ1-4, with 9 bases aligning to TRBD1. There are 16 residues in the CDR3. V lost 5 bases to trimming and J lost 6 bases; unmatched junction nucleotides: 10. The germline V gene encodes CDR1 MNHEY and CDR2 SMNVEV (reference sequence). This CDR3 is CASSLISGTGHEKLFF. The CDR3 DNA is TGTGCCAGCAGTCTAATATCCGGGACAGGGCATGAAAAACTGTTTTTT. Full variable domain (remainder filled in from reference TRBV27 and TRBJ1-4): EAQVTQNPRYLITVTGKKLTVTCSQNMNHEYMSWYRQDPGLGLRQIYYSMNVEVTDKGDVPEGYKVSRKEKRNFPLILESPSPNQTSLYFCASSLISGTGHEKLFFGSGTQLSVL.

The chain couples TRBV5-1 to TRBJ2-3; D might be TRBD2 (6 bases). With 3 bases removed from V and 2 bases from J, the gap between germline ends came to 7 bases. This CDR3 spans 13 amino acids. CDR1 is SGHRS, CDR2 YFSETQ, per germline. CDR3 DNA sequence: TGCGCCAGCAGCTGGGACTTCACAGATACGCAGTATTTT. Encoded protein: CASSWDFTDTQYF.

The chain uses TRBV5-4 and TRBJ1-1, with a possible D match to TRBD1 (6 bases). V lost 4 bases and J lost 0, with 16 bases in between. This CDR3 contains 16 residues. Germline V gene lookup returns CDR1 SGHNT and CDR2 YYREEE (reference sequence). In nucleotides, the CDR3 is TGTGCCAGCAGCATCGGGGCGGGACAAATGAACACTGAAGCTTTCTTT. Residues: CASSIGAGQMNTEAFF.

The chain has TRBV27 and TRBJ2-7; 8 positions agree with TRBD1. Losses at the gene ends were 6 bases for V and 3 bases for J; bases not matched to a gene: 7. The CDR3 consists of 14 residues. Germline V gene sequence: CDR1 MNHEY, CDR2 SMNVEV (reference sequence). This CDR3 reads CASRERTGFYEQYF. The CDR3 DNA reads as TGTGCCAGCAGGGAAAGGACAGGGTTCTACGAGCAGTACTTC.

V and J are TRBV27 and TRBJ2-3, with 9 bases identical to TRBD2. This CDR3 comprises 17 residues. V was pared by 8 bases and J by 0 bases, with 12 bases of the junction left unmatched. The germline V gene encodes CDR1 MNHEY and CDR2 SMNVEV (reference sequence). In DNA form, the CDR3 reads TGTGCCAGCCGTCTCGGTAGCGGGGGCCTTAGCACAGATACGCAGTATTTT. It yields the protein CASRLGSGGLSTDTQYF.

In this sample, this clone turned up once. The chain joins TRBV4-1 to TRBJ1-3; no definite D call. The germline V and J ends were trimmed by 2 bases and 4 bases, with 18 bases remaining between them. The CDR3 is 17 amino acids. Germline CDR1 MGHRA, CDR2 YSYEKL. CDR3 nucleotides: TGCGCCAGCAGCCAAATCTTCGTTTTGACGGCCGGAAACACCATATATTTT. Translating it yields CASSQIFVLTAGNTIYF.

The chain employs TRBV11-2 and TRBJ2-1; 9 bases map to TRBD2. The CDR3 is made up of 16 amino acids. The V gene's germline CDR1 is SGHAT and CDR2 FQNNGV. After removal of 1 base from V and 3 bases from J, the junction contained 4 bases not matched to a gene. This CDR3 is CASSLAGSGSYNEQFF. CDR3 DNA: TGTGCCAGCAGCTTAGCGGGTAGCGGGAGCTACAATGAGCAGTTCTTC.

As to this clone: The same CDR3 is also encoded by other DNA sequences in this sample. V is TRBV6-5 and J is TRBJ2-7; the D gene could be TRBD1 or TRBD2 (6 bases each). Germline values: CDR1 MNHEY, CDR2 SVGAGI. The CDR3 totals 12 residues. V lost 8 bases, J lost 6 bases, and 14 bases lay in between. The DNA for the CDR3 is TGTGCCAGCGGGAAGGGGGGAAGCGAGCAGTACTTC. This codes for CASGKGGSEQYF.

About this clone itself: This CDR3 is also generated by other DNA sequences in the sample. The chain has TRBV10-3 and TRBJ2-1; 7 bases line up with TRBD2. Germline trimming cut 0 bases from V and 4 bases from J; bases unmatched to any gene: 6. CDR3 length: 16 residues. Germline V gives CDR1 ENHRY, CDR2 SYGVKD. This CDR3 reads CAISESGLAAYNEQFF. The CDR3 coding sequence is TGTGCCATCAGTGAGTCAGGCCTAGCGGCATACAATGAGCAGTTCTTC.

The rearrangement uses TRBV2 and TRBJ2-7; tentatively, D is TRBD2 (6 bases). The CDR3 consists of 15 residues. V was clipped by 7 bases and J by 4 bases, with 20 bases between them. The germline V gene encodes CDR1 SNHLY and CDR2 FYNNEI. The CDR3 spells CASTLPGLAIYEQYF. CDR3 in DNA: TGTGCCAGCACTCTACCGGGACTTGCAATTTACGAGCAGTACTTC.

In the case of this clone: Different DNA sequences within this sample yield the same CDR3. The CDR3 sequence is CASSPGQQNYGYTF. The CDR3 DNA reads as TGTGCCAGCTCACCGGGACAACAAAACTATGGCTACACCTTC. V gene TRBV18 combines with J gene TRBJ1-2, with TRBD1 as a possible D gene (6 bases). CDR1 KGHSH and CDR2 LQKENI come from the germline V gene. This CDR3 has 14 amino acids. V gave up 3 bases and J gave up 2 bases, with 10 bases separating them.

The rearrangement uses TRBV29-1 and TRBJ2-5; perhaps D is TRBD1 or TRBD2 (7 bases each). Germline assignment: CDR1 SQVTM and CDR2 ANQGSEA. Trimming shortened V by 4 bases and J by 5 bases, and 14 bases separated the two germline ends. This CDR3 is 13 amino acids long. The CDR3 here is CSVAPQGGETQYF. The DNA of the CDR3 is TGCAGCGTTGCCCCGCAGGGGGGGGAGACCCAGTACTTC. The variable domain in full, completed from reference TRBV29-1 and TRBJ2-5, reads SAVISQKPSRDICQRGTSLTIQCQVDSQVTMMFWYRQQPGQSLTLIATANQGSEATYESGFVIDKFPISRPNLTFSTLTVSNMSPEDSSIYLCSVAPQGGETQYFGPGTRLLVL.

The chain joins TRBV28 to TRBJ1-6; D is possibly TRBD1 (6 bases). The V end was cut by 6 bases, the J end by 8 bases, with 17 bases between. The CDR3 is 15 amino acids. Germline V lookup: CDR1 MDHEN, CDR2 SYDVKM. The CDR3, as DNA: TGTGCCAGCAGGTCCCGGGGGCTGCATGATTCACCCCTCCACTTT. Translation gives CASRSRGLHDSPLHF. The variable domain in full, completed from reference TRBV28 and TRBJ1-6, reads DVKVTQSSRYLVKRTGEKVFLECVQDMDHENMFWYRQDPGLGLRLIYFSYDVKMKEKGDIPEGYSVSREKKERFSLILESASTNQTSMYLCASRSRGLHDSPLHFGNGTRLTVT.

The chain is built from TRBV5-1 and TRBJ2-3; D ambiguous. Germline CDR1 is SGHRS and CDR2 is YFSETQ. The CDR3 contains 14 residues. Trimming pared 2 bases from V and 2 bases from J, leaving 9 bases between. CDR3: CASSLIRATDTQYF. The CDR3 DNA reads as TGCGCCAGCAGCTTAATTCGGGCCACAGATACGCAGTATTTT.

The chain links TRBV2 to TRBJ2-7; 7 bases agree with TRBD1. This CDR3 comprises 15 residues. Germline V CDR1 and CDR2: SNHLY, FYNNEI. Trimming at V came to 4 bases and at J to 2 bases, leaving 8 bases not matched to a gene. The CDR3 spells CASSARLGQTYEQYF. For the CDR3, the DNA is TGTGCCAGCAGTGCTAGACTGGGACAGACCTACGAGCAGTACTTC.

The J gene is TRBJ1-1, the V gene TRBV7-2; 7 bases agree with TRBD1. Germline-derived CDR1 and CDR2 are SGHTA and FQGNSA. The CDR3 loop spans 14 amino acids. Trimming took 8 bases from V and 1 from J; bases not matched to a gene: 7. The CDR3 DNA reads as TGTGCCAGCCGACCTCGGACAGGGAACACTGAAGCTTTCTTT. Its protein is CASRPRTGNTEAFF.

Of note for this clone: This same CDR3 is encoded by further DNA sequences in the sample. This chain connects TRBV6-5 to TRBJ1-5; 9 bases match TRBD1. Germline trimming cut 0 bases from V and 7 bases from J; bases unmatched to any gene: 4. CDR3 length: 15 amino acids. Germline loops: CDR1 MNHEY, CDR2 SVGAGI. Written as DNA, the CDR3 is TGTGCCAGCAGTTACTCCGGACAGGGGAGCCAGCCCCAGCATTTT. Its translation is CASSYSGQGSQPQHF.

The CDR3 DNA follows: TGTGCCAGCAGCCCTCCGAGGAGGGCCTCCTACGAGCAGTACTTC. The encoded protein is CASSPPRRASYEQYF. This chain joins TRBV11-2 and TRBJ2-7; D possibly corresponds to TRBD2 (6 bases). From germline, CDR1 is SGHAT and CDR2 FQNNGV. The CDR3 is 15 residues long. The V end was cut by 5 bases, the J end by 0 bases, with 14 bases between. The full variable domain, in which reference TRBV11-2 and TRBJ2-7 provide the parts outside the CDR3, is EAGVAQSPRYKIIEKRQSVAFWCNPISGHATLYWYQQILGQGPKLLIQFQNNGVVDDSQLPKDRFSAERLKGVDSTLKIQPAKLEDSAVYLCASSPPRRASYEQYFGPGTRLTVT.

This clone was recorded once. The same CDR3 can be traced to other DNA sequences in this sample. The chain has TRBV28 and TRBJ2-3; 8 nucleotides match TRBD2. V was pared by 2 bases and J by 1 base, with 2 bases of the junction left unmatched. The CDR3 extends over 15 amino acids. Per the germline V gene, CDR1 is MDHEN and CDR2 is SYDVKM. The DNA of the CDR3 is TGTGCCAGCAGTTTACCAGCGGGGGGCACAGATACGCAGTATTTT. This encodes CASSLPAGGTDTQYF.

This chain uses TRBV6-6 with TRBJ1-6; 10 bases line up with TRBD1. The length of the CDR3 is 16 residues. With V trimmed by 6 bases and J by 17 bases, 19 bases remained unmatched. The germline gives CDR1 MNHNY, CDR2 SVGAGI (reference sequence). CDR3 DNA: TGTGCCAGCAGAGAGCAGGACAGGGGGAGGTATTCGGAAGTCCACTTT. Its translation is CASREQDRGRYSEVHF.

This rearrangement joins TRBV9 to TRBJ2-5, with D maybe TRBD1 (6 bases). Trimming took 1 base from V and 4 from J, leaving 11 bases between them. The CDR3 extends over 14 amino acids. Germline V gene lookup returns CDR1 SGDLS and CDR2 YYNGEE. Here the CDR3 DNA reads TGTGCCAGCAGCGTAATCGGCAGGGGAGAGACCCAGTACTTC. Residues: CASSVIGRGETQYF.